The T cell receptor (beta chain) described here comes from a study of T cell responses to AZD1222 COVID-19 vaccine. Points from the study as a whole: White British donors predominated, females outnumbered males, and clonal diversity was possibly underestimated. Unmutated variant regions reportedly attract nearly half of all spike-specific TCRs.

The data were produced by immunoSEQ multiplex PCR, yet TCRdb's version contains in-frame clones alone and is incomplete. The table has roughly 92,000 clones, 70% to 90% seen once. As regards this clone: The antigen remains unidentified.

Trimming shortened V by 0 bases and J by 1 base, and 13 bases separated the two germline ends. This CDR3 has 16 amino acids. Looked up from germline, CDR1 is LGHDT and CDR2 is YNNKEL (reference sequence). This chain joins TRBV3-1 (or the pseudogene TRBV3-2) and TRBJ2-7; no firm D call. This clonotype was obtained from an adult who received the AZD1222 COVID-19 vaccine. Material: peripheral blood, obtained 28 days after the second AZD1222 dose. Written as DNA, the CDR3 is TGTGCCAGCAGCCAAGATATAGACCTGGGATCCTACGAGCAGTACTTC. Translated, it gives CASSQDIDLGSYEQYF.